The rows below give T cell receptor beta chains drawn from one sample of a study of blood T cell repertoires in COVID-19. Using immunoSEQ multiplex PCR, the repertoire was profiled, and TCRdb retains in-frame clones only, with some absent. The sample has roughly 310,000 clones; approximately 91% are singletons. Sample: PBMCs or T cells enriched from blood (not recorded which). All receptors derive from a woman aged 40 to 50 who had recovered from COVID-19. Each CDR3 is given with its conserved first and last residue. D genes are given only for firm matches. Size is omitted from some rows. Given values are once, few, many or a class for expanded clones.

j_gene: TRBJ1-2
v_gene: TRBV5-1
len: 15
d_gene: .
abundance: .
CDR3nt: TGCGCCAGCAGCGATCAGCAGGGAGGAGTCGAAGGCTACACCTTC
CDR3aa: CASSDQQGGVEGYTF

j_gene: TRBJ2-7
v_gene: TRBV28
len: 12
d_gene: .
abundance: few
CDR3nt: TGTGCCAGCAGTTTGGGGGCCAAGGAGCAGTACTTC
CDR3aa: CASSLGAKEQYF

j_gene: TRBJ1-4
v_gene: TRBV28
len: 15
d_gene: TRBD1
abundance: .
CDR3nt: TGTGCCAGCAGTTCCAGAACAGGGGCGAATGAAAAACTGTTTTTT
CDR3aa: CASSSRTGANEKLFF

j_gene: TRBJ1-2
v_gene: TRBV7-9
len: 14
d_gene: .
abundance: .
CDR3nt: TGTGCCAGCAGCTTTCAGGGATTCGGCTATGGCTACACCTTC
CDR3aa: CASSFQGFGYGYTF

j_gene: TRBJ1-2
v_gene: TRBV20-1
len: 11
d_gene: .
abundance: .
CDR3nt: TGCAGTGCTCGGGAGGGTGAAGGCTACACCTTC
CDR3aa: CSAREGEGYTF

j_gene: TRBJ2-7
v_gene: TRBV13
len: 13
d_gene: .
abundance: .
CDR3nt: TGTGCCAGCAGCTTAGGACAGACCTACGAGCAGTACTTC
CDR3aa: CASSLGQTYEQYF

j_gene: TRBJ1-6
v_gene: TRBV4-3
len: 15
d_gene: TRBD1
abundance: .
CDR3nt: TGCGCCAGCAGCTCCGGGACAGCCGATAATTCACCCCTCCACTTT
CDR3aa: CASSSGTADNSPLHF

j_gene: TRBJ2-5
v_gene: TRBV6-2/TRBV6-3
len: 16
d_gene: TRBD1
abundance: .
CDR3nt: TGTGCCAGCAGTTATAACGACAGGGGCGGTTGGGAGACCCAGTACTTC
CDR3aa: CASSYNDRGGWETQYF

j_gene: TRBJ2-1
v_gene: TRBV5-5
len: 17
d_gene: TRBD1
abundance: once
CDR3nt: TGTGCCAGCAGCCCCTTCCCTGGGACAGGGGACTACAATGAGCAGTTCTTC
CDR3aa: CASSPFPGTGDYNEQFF

j_gene: TRBJ2-7
v_gene: TRBV2
len: 13
d_gene: TRBD2
abundance: .
CDR3nt: TGTGCCAGCAGGCTAGCGGGGGCCGGGGAGCAGTACTTC
CDR3aa: CASRLAGAGEQYF

j_gene: TRBJ1-3
v_gene: TRBV5-1
len: 14
d_gene: .
abundance: .
CDR3nt: TGCGCCAGCAGCTGGGACACCGAAAGAAACACCATATATTTT
CDR3aa: CASSWDTERNTIYF

j_gene: TRBJ2-1
v_gene: TRBV11-3
len: 16
d_gene: TRBD2
abundance: .
CDR3nt: TGTGCCAGCAGGTTACGGGGGCTAGCGGGAGTCGGCGAGCAGTTCTTC
CDR3aa: CASRLRGLAGVGEQFF

j_gene: TRBJ2-5
v_gene: TRBV25-1
len: 17
d_gene: .
abundance: .
CDR3nt: TGTGCCAGCAGTGATGGGACTTTTGGAACGTACCAAGAGACCCAGTACTTC
CDR3aa: CASSDGTFGTYQETQYF

j_gene: TRBJ2-1
v_gene: TRBV3-1/TRBV3-2
len: 18
d_gene: .
abundance: once
CDR3nt: TGTGCCAGCAGCCATTCTGGTACGGGACTTCCGGTCTACAATGAGCAGTTCTTC
CDR3aa: CASSHSGTGLPVYNEQFF

j_gene: TRBJ1-4
v_gene: TRBV23-1
len: 17
d_gene: .
abundance: .
CDR3nt: TGCGCCAGCAGTCAAAAAGGGAACAGGGATCAGCTCGAAAAACTGTTTTTT
CDR3aa: CASSQKGNRDQLEKLFF

j_gene: TRBJ2-1
v_gene: TRBV7-3
len: 15
d_gene: .
abundance: .
CDR3nt: TGTGCCAGCAGCCCGCTGAGAGCCGGTGAGGATGAGCAGTTCTTC
CDR3aa: CASSPLRAGEDEQFF

j_gene: TRBJ2-2
v_gene: TRBV27
len: 13
d_gene: .
abundance: .
CDR3nt: TGTGCCAGCAGTTACTACGGGAACGGGGAGCTGTTTTTT
CDR3aa: CASSYYGNGELFF

j_gene: TRBJ1-5
v_gene: TRBV10-2
len: 13
d_gene: TRBD1
abundance: .
CDR3nt: TGCGCCAGCCAGGACAGGGTTAGGCAGCCCCAGCATTTT
CDR3aa: CASQDRVRQPQHF

j_gene: TRBJ2-7
v_gene: TRBV27
len: 14
d_gene: TRBD1
abundance: .
CDR3nt: TGTGCCAGCAGTTTGAGGGACAGGGTCTACGAGCAGTACTTC
CDR3aa: CASSLRDRVYEQYF

j_gene: TRBJ2-7
v_gene: TRBV29-1
len: 13
d_gene: TRBD1
abundance: few
CDR3nt: TGCAGCGCCGCCCCCGGACAGGGCCACGAGCAGTACTTC
CDR3aa: CSAAPGQGHEQYF

j_gene: TRBJ1-1
v_gene: TRBV4-3
len: 15
d_gene: .
abundance: few
CDR3nt: TGCGCCAGCAGCCAAGGGGATCCGACAGGCACTGAAGCTTTCTTT
CDR3aa: CASSQGDPTGTEAFF

j_gene: TRBJ2-1
v_gene: TRBV29-1
len: 12
d_gene: .
abundance: .
CDR3nt: TGCAGCGCCCGCCGCCGTGGCTATGAGCAGTTCTTC
CDR3aa: CSARRRGYEQFF

j_gene: TRBJ2-1
v_gene: TRBV6-5
len: 15
d_gene: .
abundance: once
CDR3nt: TGTGCCAGCAGGGGTCCGGGACTCCCTTACAATGAGCAGTTCTTC
CDR3aa: CASRGPGLPYNEQFF

j_gene: TRBJ2-1
v_gene: TRBV18
len: 14
d_gene: .
abundance: .
CDR3nt: TGTGCCAGCTCACCGACAGGACTCCACAATGAGCAGTTCTTC
CDR3aa: CASSPTGLHNEQFF

j_gene: TRBJ1-3
v_gene: TRBV5-6
len: 13
d_gene: .
abundance: .
CDR3nt: TGTGCCAGCAGCTTCTATGCTGGAAACACCATATATTTT
CDR3aa: CASSFYAGNTIYF

j_gene: TRBJ1-1
v_gene: TRBV25-1
len: 15
d_gene: TRBD1
abundance: .
CDR3nt: TGTGCCAGCAGTACCACCGACAGGGTGGGGACTGAAGCTTTCTTT
CDR3aa: CASSTTDRVGTEAFF

j_gene: TRBJ1-4
v_gene: TRBV10-3
len: 18
d_gene: .
abundance: once
CDR3nt: TGTGCCATCAGTGAGTCTGGCAGGGAACGGGCAACTAATGAAAAACTGTTTTTT
CDR3aa: CAISESGRERATNEKLFF

j_gene: TRBJ2-1
v_gene: TRBV28
len: 13
d_gene: TRBD2
abundance: .
CDR3nt: TGTGCCAGCAGTTTTTTAGCGGGCCATGAGCAGTTCTTC
CDR3aa: CASSFLAGHEQFF

j_gene: TRBJ1-4
v_gene: TRBV25-1
len: 14
d_gene: .
abundance: .
CDR3nt: TGTGCCAGCAGTGAAGGAAGACTCGGTGAAAAACTGTTTTTT
CDR3aa: CASSEGRLGEKLFF

j_gene: TRBJ1-6
v_gene: TRBV6-5
len: 12
d_gene: .
abundance: .
CDR3nt: TGTGCCAGCAGTTACGTCGATTCACCCCTCCACTTT
CDR3aa: CASSYVDSPLHF

j_gene: TRBJ1-2
v_gene: TRBV28
len: 13
d_gene: TRBD1
abundance: .
CDR3nt: TGTGCCAGCAGTTCAGGGACAGCCAATGGCTACACCTTC
CDR3aa: CASSSGTANGYTF

j_gene: TRBJ1-5
v_gene: TRBV6-2/TRBV6-3
len: 14
d_gene: TRBD1
abundance: .
CDR3nt: TGTGCCAGCACCCCAACAGGGGGCAATCAGCCCCAGCATTTT
CDR3aa: CASTPTGGNQPQHF

j_gene: TRBJ1-5
v_gene: TRBV19
len: 16
d_gene: .
abundance: .
CDR3nt: TGTGCCACGACTAGGGGAGGGGCCTTTAGCAATCAGCCCCAGCATTTT
CDR3aa: CATTRGGAFSNQPQHF

j_gene: TRBJ1-2
v_gene: TRBV7-6
len: 14
d_gene: .
abundance: .
CDR3nt: TGTGCCAGCAGCCCCGGTACGGGAGACTATGGCTACACCTTC
CDR3aa: CASSPGTGDYGYTF

j_gene: TRBJ2-5
v_gene: TRBV5-1
len: 15
d_gene: TRBD2
abundance: .
CDR3nt: TGCGCCAGCAGCCAGGGACTAGCGGTCCAAGAGACCCAGTACTTC
CDR3aa: CASSQGLAVQETQYF

j_gene: TRBJ2-1
v_gene: TRBV29-1
len: 16
d_gene: TRBD2
abundance: .
CDR3nt: TGCAGCGTTGAAAGTCCTAGCGGGGGCCCTTACAATGAGCAGTTCTTC
CDR3aa: CSVESPSGGPYNEQFF

j_gene: TRBJ2-7
v_gene: TRBV28
len: 14
d_gene: TRBD1
abundance: .
CDR3nt: TGTGCCAGCAGTTACCGGGACAGGGGCCACGAGCAGTACTTC
CDR3aa: CASSYRDRGHEQYF

j_gene: TRBJ1-1
v_gene: TRBV28
len: 15
d_gene: .
abundance: .
CDR3nt: TGTGCCAGCAGATACGATACAGGGTTATACACTGAAGCTTTCTTT
CDR3aa: CASRYDTGLYTEAFF

j_gene: TRBJ1-3
v_gene: TRBV4-2
len: 15
d_gene: .
abundance: .
CDR3nt: TGTGCCAGCGCCCTTCGACCAGGGACTGGAAACACCATATATTTT
CDR3aa: CASALRPGTGNTIYF

j_gene: TRBJ2-2
v_gene: TRBV3-1/TRBV3-2
len: 17
d_gene: TRBD2
abundance: .
CDR3nt: TGTGCCAGCAGCCAATTTGATGGGACTACCGTAACCGGGGAGCTGTTTTTT
CDR3aa: CASSQFDGTTVTGELFF

j_gene: TRBJ1-2
v_gene: TRBV18
len: 16
d_gene: .
abundance: .
CDR3nt: TGTGCCAGCTCACCTTCCAAAGCCAGCGGGAACTATGGCTACACCTTC
CDR3aa: CASSPSKASGNYGYTF